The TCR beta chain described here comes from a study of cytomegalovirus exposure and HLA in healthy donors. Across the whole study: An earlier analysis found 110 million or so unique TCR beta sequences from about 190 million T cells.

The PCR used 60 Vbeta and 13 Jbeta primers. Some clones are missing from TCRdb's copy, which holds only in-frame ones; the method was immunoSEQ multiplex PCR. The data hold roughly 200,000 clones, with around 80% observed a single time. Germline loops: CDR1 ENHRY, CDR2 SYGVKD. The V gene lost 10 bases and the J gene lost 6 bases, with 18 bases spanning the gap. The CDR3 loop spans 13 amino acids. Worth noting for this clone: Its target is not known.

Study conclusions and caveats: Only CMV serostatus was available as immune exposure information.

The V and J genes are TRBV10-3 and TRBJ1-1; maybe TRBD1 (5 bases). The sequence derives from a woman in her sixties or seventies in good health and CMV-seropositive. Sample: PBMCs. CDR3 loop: CASSGGGFAEAFF. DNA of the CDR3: TGTGCCAGCTCGGGGGGTGGGTTTGCTGAAGCTTTCTTT.